The 28 T cell receptor beta chains below all came from one sample that was sequenced in a study of cytomegalovirus exposure and HLA in healthy donors. The PCR employed 60 Vbeta primers together with 13 Jbeta primers. The table came from immunoSEQ multiplex PCR; TCRdb's copy has only in-frame clones and leaves some out. The data contain roughly 130,000 clones, over 75% of them seen just once; the ten biggest clones take up 0.51%. Specimen: PBMCs. Receptor source: a woman aged 40 to 55 in good health and CMV-seronegative.

The CDR3 DNA is TGTGCCAGCAGTGGGACAGACACAGATACGCAGTATTTT. It specifies CASSGTDTDTQYF. V usage is TRBV6-4 and J usage is TRBJ2-3, with a weak D call TRBD1 (6 bases). V was pared by 4 bases and J by 2 bases, with 7 bases between. The CDR3 consists of 13 residues. CDR1 is MRHNA, CDR2 SNTAGT, per germline.

This chain connects TRBV7-9 to TRBJ2-7; D call uncertain. The CDR3 runs 11 residues. CDR1 and CDR2 from the germline V gene are SEHNR and FQNEAQ (reference sequence). The germline V and J ends were trimmed by 5 bases and 3 bases, with 5 bases remaining between them. The CDR3 DNA follows: TGTGCCAGCAGCCTAAACTACGAGCAGTACTTC. Translated: CASSLNYEQYF.

V usage is TRBV10-1 and J usage is TRBJ2-5, with 10 bases aligning to TRBD2. The CDR3 length is 18 residues. Germline trimming cut 7 bases from V and 5 bases from J; bases unmatched to any gene: 19. Germline CDR1 reads WNHNN; CDR2 reads SYGVQD (reference sequence). The DNA of the CDR3 is TGCGCCAGCAATTTAACAGGGCGGCTAGCGGGAGTGGTGGAGACCCAGTACTTC. Protein: CASNLTGRLAGVVETQYF.

V usage is TRBV7-9 and J usage is TRBJ1-6, with D perhaps TRBD1 (5 bases). Germline CDR1 and CDR2: SEHNR and FQNEAQ (reference sequence). Trimming cost V 5 bases and J 11 bases, with 10 bases left between them. The CDR3 is 12 residues long. The CDR3 DNA reads as TGTGCCAGCAGCCTAACAGGTCCACCCCTCCACTTT. It is translated as CASSLTGPPLHF.

The chain links TRBV7-9 to TRBJ2-2, with 7 bases aligning to TRBD2. The trim removed 7 bases at V and 4 bases at J, leaving 9 bases unmatched. CDR1 SEHNR and CDR2 FQNEAQ come from the germline V gene (reference sequence). The CDR3 is 15 residues long. The CDR3 sequence: CASIIGRHSTGELFF. CDR3 bases: TGTGCCAGCATCATCGGGAGGCACTCCACCGGGGAGCTGTTTTTT.

The rearrangement links TRBV5-1 to TRBJ2-2, with 8 positions matching TRBD2. CDR3 length: 15 residues. Trimming removed 5 bases from V and 2 bases from J; junction bases left unmatched: 5. Germline-derived CDR1 and CDR2 are SGHRS and YFSETQ. CDR3 DNA sequence: TGCGCCAGCAGTCGCCGGGGGGGCAACACCGGGGAGCTGTTTTTT. This codes for CASSRRGGNTGELFF.

V and J are TRBV4-2 and TRBJ2-2; 16 bases agree with TRBD2. This CDR3 has 18 amino acids. Trimming removed 3 bases from V and 3 bases from J; junction bases left unmatched: 4. The V gene's germline CDR1 is LGHNA and CDR2 YNFKEQ. CDR3 nucleotide sequence: TGTGCCAGCAGCCAGCAGGGACTAGCGGGAGGGTACACCGGGGAGCTGTTTTTT. This encodes CASSQQGLAGGYTGELFF.

The J gene is TRBJ1-6, the V gene TRBV6-1; D gene unclear. Deletions cut 1 base from V and 5 bases from J, with 9 bases between. This CDR3 contains 15 residues. Germline lookup yields CDR1 MNHNS and CDR2 SASEGT. The CDR3 DNA follows: TGTGCCAGCAGTGAAGGGCCTTTCGATAATTCACCCCTCCACTTT. Protein: CASSEGPFDNSPLHF.

J is TRBJ1-2 and V is TRBV30, with 8 bases fitting TRBD1. This CDR3 has 13 amino acids. V was clipped by 0 bases and J by 5 bases; unmatched bases: 2. Germline V gives CDR1 GTSNPN, CDR2 SVGIG (reference sequence). The CDR3, as DNA: TGTGCCTGGAGTGTACAGGGGGGTTATGGCTACACCTTC. Its protein is CAWSVQGGYGYTF.

This clone came up once. The chain couples TRBV7-9 to TRBJ2-1; D may be TRBD2 (5 bases). The CDR3 runs to 16 residues. V lost 5 bases and J lost 8, with 22 bases in between. Germline CDR1 SEHNR, CDR2 FQNEAQ (reference sequence). The CDR3 DNA sequence: TGTGCCAGCAGCCCAATCCCCGGACTGCGGGTCGATGAGCAGTTCTTC. This sequence encodes CASSPIPGLRVDEQFF. The whole variable domain, filled in from reference TRBV7-9 and TRBJ2-1, reads DTGVSQNPRHKITKRGQNVTFRCDPISEHNRLYWYRQTLGQGPEFLTYFQNEAQLEKSRLLSDRFSAERPKGSFSTLEIQRTEQGDSAMYLCASSPIPGLRVDEQFFGPGTRLTVL.

This clone was counted between two and nine times. The chain combines TRBV5-4 with TRBJ1-1; weak D call: TRBD1 (5 bases). Between the trimmed V and J ends, which lost 2 bases and 4 bases, there was a span of 21 bases. In germline, CDR1 is SGHNT, CDR2 YYREEE (reference sequence). The CDR3 extends over 17 amino acids. CDR3 in DNA: TGTGCCAGCAGCTTTATTATCCTTGGAAGGGGAGGCACTGAAGCTTTCTTT. Amino acid sequence: CASSFIILGRGGTEAFF. The full variable domain, rest sourced from reference TRBV5-4 and TRBJ1-1, is ETGVTQSPTHLIKTRGQQVTLRCSSQSGHNTVSWYQQALGQGPQFIFQYYREEENGRGNFPPRFSGLQFPNYSSELNVNALELDDSALYLCASSFIILGRGGTEAFFGQGTRLTVV.

The gene calls are TRBV6-5 and TRBJ2-7; D gene uncertain. In germline, CDR1 is MNHEY, CDR2 SVGAGI. This CDR3 has 13 residues. V gave up 6 bases and J gave up 3 bases, with 12 bases separating them. CDR3: CASRNSVSYEQYF. CDR3 DNA: TGTGCCAGCAGGAATTCAGTCAGCTACGAGCAGTACTTC.

The chain carries TRBV7-9 and TRBJ2-7; 11 bases agree with TRBD2. CDR1 and CDR2 from the germline V gene are SEHNR and FQNEAQ (reference sequence). The CDR3 has 18 amino acids. V shed 1 base and J 1 base; nucleotides not matched to a gene: 9. This chain's CDR3 is CASSLVSASGGRSYEQYF. The CDR3 nucleotides are TGTGCCAGCAGCTTAGTTTCGGCTAGCGGGGGGCGTTCCTACGAGCAGTACTTC.

The rearrangement joins TRBV18 to TRBJ2-7; 9 bases fit TRBD1. The CDR3 consists of 15 residues. Trimming at V came to 3 bases and at J to 1 base, leaving 4 bases not matched to a gene. CDR1 is KGHSH and CDR2 is LQKENI in the germline V gene. The DNA of the CDR3 is TGTGCCAGCTCACCTGGGACAGGGAGTTCCTACGAGCAGTACTTC. Its translation: CASSPGTGSSYEQYF.

This chain links TRBV5-1 with TRBJ1-4; tentative D call: TRBD1 (6 bases). Germline values: CDR1 SGHRS, CDR2 YFSETQ. The germline V and J ends were trimmed by 0 bases and 8 bases, with 14 bases remaining between them. The CDR3 contains 15 residues. CDR3 DNA: TGCGCCAGCAGCTTGGCCTTACAGGGCGGCGAAAAACTGTTTTTT. It encodes CASSLALQGGEKLFF. The full variable domain, with the rest looked up from reference TRBV5-1 and TRBJ1-4, is KAGVTQTPRYLIKTRGQQVTLSCSPISGHRSVSWYQQTPGQGLQFLFEYFSETQRNKGNFPGRFSGRQFSNSRSEMNVSTLELGDSALYLCASSLALQGGEKLFFGSGTQLSVL.

Here the CDR3 reads CAWSIAYRVTGELFF. In DNA, the CDR3 is TGTGCCTGGAGTATAGCGTATCGGGTCACCGGGGAGCTGTTTTTT. V gene TRBV30 combines with J gene TRBJ2-2, with a weak D call TRBD2 (5 bases). V was clipped by 2 bases and J by 4 bases, with 14 bases between them. Per germline, CDR1 GTSNPN and CDR2 SVGIG (reference sequence). CDR3 length equals 15 residues. The variable domain in full, completed from reference TRBV30 and TRBJ2-2, reads SQTIHQWPATLVQPVGSPLSLECTVEGTSNPNLYWYRQAAGRGLQLLFYSVGIGQISSEVPQNLSASRPQDRQFILSSKKLLLSDSGFYLCAWSIAYRVTGELFFGEGSRLTVL.

This clone was found a few times. The chain uses TRBV27 and TRBJ1-1; D is uncertain. CDR3 size: 13 residues. Germline CDR1 and CDR2: MNHEY and SMNVEV (reference sequence). V gave up 1 base and J gave up 3 bases, with 6 bases separating them. In DNA form, the CDR3 reads TGTGCCAGCAGTTTATTTCGGGACACTGAAGCTTTCTTT. This sequence encodes CASSLFRDTEAFF.

The V and J genes are TRBV4-1 and TRBJ2-3; maybe TRBD1 (5 bases). The V end was cut by 0 bases, the J end by 6 bases, with 16 bases between. This CDR3 has 16 residues. CDR1 MGHRA and CDR2 YSYEKL come from the germline V gene. The CDR3 nucleotides read TGCGCCAGCAGCCAAGATTCGCGGCAGGGTCCGGATACGCAGTATTTT. This codes for CASSQDSRQGPDTQYF.

The gene calls are TRBV5-1 and TRBJ2-3; D is unresolved. Trimming pared 0 bases from V and 5 bases from J, leaving 7 bases between. This CDR3 has 13 amino acids. The V gene's germline CDR1 is SGHRS and CDR2 YFSETQ. The CDR3 loop reads CASSLALGDTQYF. The CDR3 region has the DNA TGCGCCAGCAGCTTGGCCCTAGGAGATACGCAGTATTTT. Looking up the rest from reference TRBV5-1 and TRBJ2-3 gives the full variable domain: KAGVTQTPRYLIKTRGQQVTLSCSPISGHRSVSWYQQTPGQGLQFLFEYFSETQRNKGNFPGRFSGRQFSNSRSEMNVSTLELGDSALYLCASSLALGDTQYFGPGTRLTVL.

The V gene is TRBV25-1, the J gene TRBJ2-7; D gene ambiguous. Germline V gene lookup returns CDR1 MGHDK and CDR2 SYGVNS. With 6 bases removed from V and 3 bases from J, the gap between germline ends came to 6 bases. The CDR3 loop spans 11 amino acids. The CDR3 here is CASRSNYEQYF. The CDR3 bases are TGTGCCAGCAGGTCTAACTACGAGCAGTACTTC.

This rearrangement joins TRBV7-9 to TRBJ2-5, with 9 bases that match TRBD2. The last part of the DNA fits TRBJ2-7 better; the J call may be wrong. The CDR3 spans 16 residues. Germline loops: CDR1 SEHNR, CDR2 FQNEAQ (reference sequence). In DNA, the CDR3 is TGTGCCAGCAGCTTAGGTGGCGGGAGGGCCGCCTACGAGCAGTACTTC. Translation gives CASSLGGGRAAYEQYF.

The chain has TRBV7-9 and TRBJ1-1; D is ambiguous. Germline values: CDR1 SEHNR, CDR2 FQNEAQ (reference sequence). Trimming pared 7 bases from V and 8 bases from J, leaving 17 bases between. This CDR3 spans 13 amino acids. The CDR3 protein is CASIVTGGDEAFF. The CDR3 region has the DNA TGTGCCAGCATCGTAACGGGAGGCGACGAAGCTTTCTTT. The complete variable domain, with remaining parts taken from reference TRBV7-9 and TRBJ1-1, reads DTGVSQNPRHKITKRGQNVTFRCDPISEHNRLYWYRQTLGQGPEFLTYFQNEAQLEKSRLLSDRFSAERPKGSFSTLEIQRTEQGDSAMYLCASIVTGGDEAFFGQGTRLTVV.

The V gene is TRBV14, the J gene TRBJ2-7, with 15 bases identical to TRBD2. Germline V gene data show CDR1 as SGHDN and CDR2 as FVKESK. The CDR3 consists of 19 residues. V shed 3 bases and J 5 bases; nucleotides not matched to a gene: 14. CDR3 loop: CASSQGAGLAGGRRNEQYF. Written as DNA, the CDR3 is TGTGCCAGCAGCCAGGGCGCGGGACTAGCGGGAGGACGAAGAAACGAGCAGTACTTC.

V and J are TRBV27 and TRBJ2-7; TRBD1 matches at 7 bases. Germline V lookup: CDR1 MNHEY, CDR2 SMNVEV (reference sequence). The CDR3 loop spans 13 amino acids. Trimming at V came to 2 bases and at J to 4 bases, leaving 2 bases not matched to a gene. The DNA for the CDR3 is TGTGCCAGCAGTTTAACAGGGGCTTACGAGCAGTACTTC. This translates into CASSLTGAYEQYF.

J is TRBJ2-5 and V is TRBV5-4, with TRBD1 as a possible D gene (6 bases). Trimming removed 4 bases at V and 4 bases at J, with 17 bases between. Germline assignment: CDR1 SGHNT and CDR2 YYREEE (reference sequence). CDR3 length: 15 amino acids. The CDR3 is CASSTPQGSRETQYF. In nucleotides, the CDR3 is TGTGCCAGCAGCACGCCGCAGGGGTCGAGAGAGACCCAGTACTTC.

CDR3 DNA: TGTGCCAGCAGCTTAGTGGGGGGGTACGCTGAAGCTTTCTTT. This translates into CASSLVGGYAEAFF. The V call is TRBV7-9, the J call TRBJ1-1; a weak D match, TRBD1 (5 bases). There are 14 residues in the CDR3. Trimming pared 1 base from V and 6 bases from J, leaving 12 bases between. Germline V gives CDR1 SEHNR, CDR2 FQNEAQ (reference sequence).

Note on this clone: Other DNA sequences in the same sample also yield this CDR3. The chain has TRBV30 and TRBJ1-6; possible D gene TRBD1, 6 bases. The CDR3 totals 13 residues. V lost 3 bases and J 7 bases, leaving 10 bases between the germline ends. CDR1 and CDR2 (germline): GTSNPN, SVGIG (reference sequence). The CDR3 loop reads CAWSRGRNSPLHF. In DNA form, the CDR3 reads TGTGCCTGGAGCAGGGGACGCAATTCACCCCTCCACTTT.

V usage is TRBV7-9 and J usage is TRBJ2-4; no firm D call. Germline loops: CDR1 SEHNR, CDR2 FQNEAQ (reference sequence). This CDR3 contains 18 residues. V lost 5 bases to trimming and J lost 6 bases, with 26 bases between them. For the CDR3, the DNA is TGTGCCAGCAGCCCCCCTCTTGGTACCCCGGTTGTCCGAAACATTCAGTACTTC. As protein: CASSPPLGTPVVRNIQYF. The whole variable domain, remainder taken from reference TRBV7-9 and TRBJ2-4, is DTGVSQNPRHKITKRGQNVTFRCDPISEHNRLYWYRQTLGQGPEFLTYFQNEAQLEKSRLLSDRFSAERPKGSFSTLEIQRTEQGDSAMYLCASSPPLGTPVVRNIQYFGAGTRLSVL.